This T cell receptor (beta chain) emerged from a study of blood T cell repertoires in COVID-19. Study-wide context: Samples representing acute and convalescent COVID-19 were sourced from the United States, Italy and Spain.

Residents of 24 US areas, aged roughly 18 to 89 years, made up the participants. Two consecutive negative NP/OP PCR tests, clearance, or resolved symptoms defined Cohort 3 recovery. In the original workflow: How many nucleated cells were present was estimated from reference gene primer amplification. This table comes from immunoSEQ multiplex PCR, and its TCRdb copy is limited to in-frame clones, with some not included. V and J calls plus clone size are reproduced from that table; the DNA served to infer D and trimming. The sample gives more than 250,000 clones, 70% to 90% of which show up once; 5.5% to 7% is in the top ten. The germline gives CDR1 LNHDA, CDR2 SQIVND (reference sequence). V shed 2 bases, J shed 5 bases, and the junction held 13 bases outside the gene matches. The length of the CDR3 is 19 residues.

Material for sequencing was PBMCs or T cells enriched from blood (not recorded which). The V and J genes are TRBV19 and TRBJ1-6, with 9 bases that match TRBD1. This sequence originates from a woman younger than 45 who had recovered from COVID-19. The CDR3 DNA follows: TGTGCCAGTAGTATACCCACCGGGACAGGGATTTCTGATAATTCACCCCTCCACTTT. Its protein product is CASSIPTGTGISDNSPLHF.